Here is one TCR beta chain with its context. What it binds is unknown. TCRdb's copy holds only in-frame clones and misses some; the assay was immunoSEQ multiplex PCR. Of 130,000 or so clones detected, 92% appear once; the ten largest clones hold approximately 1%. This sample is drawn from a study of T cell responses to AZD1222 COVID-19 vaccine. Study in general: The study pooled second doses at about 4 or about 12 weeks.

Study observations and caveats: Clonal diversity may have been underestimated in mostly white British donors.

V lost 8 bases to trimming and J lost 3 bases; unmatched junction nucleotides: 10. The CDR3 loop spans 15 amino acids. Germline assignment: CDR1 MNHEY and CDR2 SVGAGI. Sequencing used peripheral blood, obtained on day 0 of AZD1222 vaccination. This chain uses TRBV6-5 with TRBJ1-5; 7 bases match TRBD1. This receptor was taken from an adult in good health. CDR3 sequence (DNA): TGTGCCAGCTCCCTTGGGAGGGGGCACAATCAGCCCCAGCATTTT. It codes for CASSLGRGHNQPQHF.